This TCR beta chain came from a study of cytomegalovirus exposure and HLA in healthy donors. About this clone itself: Its antigen is as yet unknown.

V dropped 6 bases and J dropped 2; count of bases not matched to a gene: 7. The germline V gene has CDR1 SQVTM and CDR2 ANQGSEA. The CDR3 consists of 14 residues. The primer mix had 60 Vbeta and 13 Jbeta primers. Produced via immunoSEQ multiplex PCR; TCRdb's table is partial and in-frame only. The table includes 90,000 to 120,000 clones, roughly 75% detected once. Regarding the study as a whole: Previously analyzed data showed that most TCR beta V segments were productive at a frequency of about 87% or about 30%. For TCR beta chains, V- and J-gene trimming was later linked to a missense DCLRE1C variant. Most CMV-associated TCR beta chains appeared HLA-restricted in a later analysis.

The source material was PBMCs. The receptor was isolated from a woman aged 35 to 49 in good health and CMV-seronegative. This rearrangement joins TRBV29-1 to TRBJ1-5; 7 nucleotides line up with TRBD1. The CDR3 region has the DNA TGCAGCGTATGGACTGGACAGGGCAATCAGCCCCAGCATTTT. It codes for CSVWTGQGNQPQHF.